This TCR beta chain was documented in a study of blood T cell repertoires in COVID-19. After removal of 4 bases from V and 6 bases from J, the junction contained 5 bases not matched to a gene. The length of the CDR3 is 15 residues. Profiling relied on immunoSEQ multiplex PCR, and the TCRdb table lists in-frame clones only, not all of them. Among a few hundred thousand clones, around nine tenths were seen once, and the ten largest hold less than 2%. This receptor was identified in a middle-aged woman who had recovered from COVID-19. The source material was PBMCs or T cells enriched from blood (not recorded which). This sequence joins TRBV5-3 and TRBJ2-1, with 12 bases matching TRBD2. TRBV5-3 is designated an ORF whose function remains uncertain. The CDR3 DNA is TGTGCCAGAAGCAAGCCGGGACTAGCGGGCAATGAGCAGTTCTTC. Residues: CARSKPGLAGNEQFF.